A single sample is the source of the 30 T cell receptor beta chains below, sequenced in a study of cytomegalovirus exposure and HLA in healthy donors. Primers for the PCR totalled 60 Vbeta and 13 Jbeta. The method was immunoSEQ multiplex PCR; TCRdb's version includes in-frame clones alone and lacks a portion of them. The sample lists approximately 190,000 clones, roughly 68% occurring once. The sample comprised PBMCs. These receptors all come from a woman aged 25 to 39 in good health and CMV-seronegative.

The chain links TRBV10-2 to TRBJ2-3; 7 nucleotides line up with TRBD2. Germline lookup yields CDR1 WSHSY and CDR2 SAAADI. The CDR3 length is 13 residues. V was clipped by 6 bases and J by 2 bases; unmatched bases: 2. This CDR3 is CASSGGFTDTQYF. The CDR3 DNA reads as TGCGCCAGCAGCGGGGGGTTCACAGATACGCAGTATTTT.

This chain connects TRBV7-6 to TRBJ2-3, with a weak D call TRBD2 (5 bases). The length of the CDR3 is 10 residues. Germline V lookup: CDR1 SGHVS, CDR2 FNYEAQ. The CDR3 region is CASEGDTQYF. The CDR3 DNA is TGTGCTAGCGAGGGAGATACGCAGTATTTT.

The V gene is TRBV18, the J gene TRBJ1-3; no clear D gene. The V gene lost 3 bases and the J gene lost 2 bases, with 11 bases spanning the gap. The CDR3 is 15 amino acids. Germline values: CDR1 KGHSH, CDR2 LQKENI. The CDR3 sequence is CASSPPGVAGNTIYF. DNA of the CDR3: TGTGCCAGCTCACCTCCCGGGGTTGCTGGAAACACCATATATTTT.

With regard to this clone: The identical CDR3 is also encoded by other nucleotide sequences in the sample. The V gene is TRBV10-1, the J gene TRBJ1-4; TRBD1 matches at 7 bases. Germline CDR1 WNHNN, CDR2 SYGVQD (reference sequence). CDR3 length: 14 residues. The V gene end was trimmed by 6 bases and the J gene end by 8 bases; junction bases not matched to a gene: 9. The CDR3 loop reads CASRGQSLREKLFF. The CDR3, as DNA: TGCGCCAGCAGGGGACAGTCACTGAGGGAAAAACTGTTTTTT.

This clone was counted only a few times. CDR3 coding DNA: TGTGCCAGCAGCTTTGCCCGGACAGGTTCAGAAGGCTACACCTTC. Encoded protein: CASSFARTGSEGYTF. The chain combines TRBV11-2 with TRBJ1-2, with 7 bases fitting TRBD1. CDR3 length: 15 residues. The V segment lost 3 bases and the J segment 8 bases; nucleotides outside the gene matches: 12. Germline loops: CDR1 SGHAT, CDR2 FQNNGV.

This chain uses TRBV7-3 with TRBJ1-3; D call uncertain. The CDR3 sequence is 16 residues long. Germline-derived CDR1 and CDR2 are SGHTA and FQGTGA. V lost 1 base to trimming and J lost 3 bases, with 13 bases between them. CDR3 protein: CASSLMGPAGGNTIYF. CDR3 DNA: TGTGCCAGCAGCTTAATGGGCCCCGCGGGTGGAAACACCATATATTTT.

J is TRBJ1-1 and V is TRBV19, with 7 bases identical to TRBD1. The CDR3 contains 16 residues. Trimming at V came to 7 bases and at J to 2 bases, leaving 13 bases not matched to a gene. CDR1 is LNHDA and CDR2 is SQIVND in the germline V gene (reference sequence). CDR3 DNA sequence: TGTGCCAGTAACGAGATGGAGGGGGCGTCTAACACTGAAGCTTTCTTT. Translating gives CASNEMEGASNTEAFF.

The V call is TRBV15, the J call TRBJ1-6; D is unclear. The CDR3 runs to 16 residues. The germline V gene encodes CDR1 LNHNV and CDR2 YYDKDF (reference sequence). Trimming pared 0 bases from V and 5 bases from J, leaving 11 bases between. CDR3 bases: TGTGCCACCAGCAGAGAGGCCGCACCCAATAATTCACCCCTCCACTTT. It encodes CATSREAAPNNSPLHF.

CDR3 sequence reads: CASSSRSLANYGYTF. In DNA form, the CDR3 reads TGCGCCAGCAGCTCCCGCTCGTTAGCTAACTATGGCTACACCTTC. The chain has TRBV5-1 and TRBJ1-2, with no clear D. Germline V gene data show CDR1 as SGHRS and CDR2 as YFSETQ. Trimming stripped 3 bases from V and 0 bases from J, with 12 bases between. This CDR3 contains 15 residues.

There are a few counts of this clone. J is TRBJ1-6 and V is TRBV5-1; 7 positions match TRBD1. This CDR3 has 16 amino acids. CDR1 SGHRS and CDR2 YFSETQ come from the germline V gene. Trimming cost V 0 bases and J 10 bases; bases outside gene matches: 10. The CDR3 is CASSLGAQGGASPLHF. CDR3 sequence (DNA): TGCGCCAGCAGCTTGGGCGCCCAGGGGGGAGCATCACCCCTCCACTTT.

The chain joins TRBV4-1 to TRBJ2-3; 7 nucleotides align to TRBD2. V trimming: 4 bases; J trimming: 2 bases; junction bases outside the gene matches: 9. This CDR3 has 16 amino acids. CDR1 and CDR2 from the germline V gene are MGHRA and YSYEKL. In nucleotides, the CDR3 is TGCGCCAGCAGCCGTTTGCGGGAGTGGGACACAGATACGCAGTATTTT. Translating it yields CASSRLREWDTDTQYF.

This clone has just one count. The chain is built from TRBV5-1 and TRBJ2-1; 13 positions match TRBD2. With V trimmed by 1 base and J by 1 base, 2 bases remained unmatched. Germline V gene data show CDR1 as SGHRS and CDR2 as YFSETQ. The CDR3 spans 17 residues. The CDR3 region has the DNA TGCGCCAGCAGCTTGTCACTAGCGGGGGGGTCCTACAATGAGCAGTTCTTC. Protein: CASSLSLAGGSYNEQFF. Full variable domain (remainder filled in from reference TRBV5-1 and TRBJ2-1): KAGVTQTPRYLIKTRGQQVTLSCSPISGHRSVSWYQQTPGQGLQFLFEYFSETQRNKGNFPGRFSGRQFSNSRSEMNVSTLELGDSALYLCASSLSLAGGSYNEQFFGPGTRLTVL.

CDR3 amino acids: CSVGRGYEQYF. CDR3 nucleotides: TGCAGCGTTGGCAGGGGCTACGAGCAGTACTTC. V gene TRBV29-1 combines with J gene TRBJ2-7; a possible D gene is TRBD1 (6 bases). Deletions cut 4 bases from V and 3 bases from J, with 7 bases between. CDR3 length equals 11 residues. The germline gives CDR1 SQVTM, CDR2 ANQGSEA.

In this sample, this clone turned up once. The V and J genes are TRBV4-1 and TRBJ2-7, with a possible D match to TRBD1 (5 bases). V was cut by 0 bases and J by 6 bases, with 6 bases left in between. Germline V gene lookup returns CDR1 MGHRA and CDR2 YSYEKL. The CDR3 loop spans 12 amino acids. Here the CDR3 DNA reads TGCGCCAGCAGCCAAGACAGGGTCGAGCAGTACTTC. Its translation: CASSQDRVEQYF.

The V call is TRBV5-1, the J call TRBJ2-1; 10 nucleotides line up with TRBD2. The V gene end was trimmed by 0 bases and the J gene end by 6 bases; junction bases not matched to a gene: 12. This CDR3 contains 18 residues. Looked up from germline, CDR1 is SGHRS and CDR2 is YFSETQ. CDR3 DNA sequence: TGCGCCAGCAGCTTGGTCCTAGCGGGGGACTACAGTTTCAATGAGCAGTTCTTC. Amino acid sequence: CASSLVLAGDYSFNEQFF.

This clone was detected only a few times. J is TRBJ2-4 and V is TRBV6-1; maybe TRBD1 (6 bases). This CDR3 comprises 15 residues. The V end lost 1 base, the J end lost 6 bases, and 13 bases lay between the germline ends. Germline V gene data show CDR1 as MNHNS and CDR2 as SASEGT. The CDR3 loop is CASSEVAGERNIQYF. The CDR3 DNA reads as TGTGCCAGCAGTGAAGTGGCAGGGGAAAGAAACATTCAGTACTTC.

The rearrangement joins TRBV30 to TRBJ2-1; TRBD2 matches 12 bases. The junction had 14 bases not matched to a gene; V was cut back by 0 bases and J by 2 bases. The CDR3 spans 20 residues. Germline loops: CDR1 GTSNPN, CDR2 SVGIG (reference sequence). The CDR3 loop reads CAWSVKARTSGKHPYNEQFF. Written as DNA, the CDR3 is TGTGCCTGGAGTGTTAAGGCTAGGACTAGCGGGAAACACCCCTACAATGAGCAGTTCTTC.

V is TRBV9 and J is TRBJ2-1; 7 positions match TRBD2. The CDR3 sequence is 16 residues long. Germline CDR1 SGDLS, CDR2 YYNGEE. Trimming removed 0 bases from V and 3 bases from J; junction bases left unmatched: 6. CDR3 bases: TGTGCCAGCAGCGTAGACGACGGGAGGTTCTACAATGAGCAGTTCTTC. It yields the protein CASSVDDGRFYNEQFF.

The chain couples TRBV9 to TRBJ2-1; possibly TRBD2 for D (6 bases). Trimming left V 4 bases short and J 9 bases short, with 17 bases between. CDR3 length: 14 amino acids. Germline V lookup: CDR1 SGDLS, CDR2 YYNGEE. The chain's CDR3 is CASSPLGGAGEQFF. CDR3 DNA sequence: TGTGCCAGCAGCCCTCTCGGGGGAGCAGGTGAGCAGTTCTTC.

The V gene is TRBV7-6, the J gene TRBJ1-1; D gene unclear. The CDR3 has 15 residues. The germline V gene encodes CDR1 SGHVS and CDR2 FNYEAQ. The V end was cut by 1 base, the J end by 0 bases, with 9 bases between. The CDR3 protein is CASSLVANMNTEAFF. In nucleotides, the CDR3 is TGTGCCAGCAGCTTAGTGGCCAACATGAACACTGAAGCTTTCTTT.

The chain links TRBV5-1 to TRBJ2-1; weak D call: TRBD1 (7 bases). V lost 2 bases to trimming and J lost 0 bases, with 12 bases between them. There are 16 residues in the CDR3. Per the germline V gene, CDR1 is SGHRS and CDR2 is YFSETQ. CDR3 nucleotide sequence: TGCGCCAGCAGCTTCAGGGGGGACAGCTCCTACAATGAGCAGTTCTTC. This codes for CASSFRGDSSYNEQFF.

Only one count was recorded for this clone. The chain recombines TRBV4-1 with TRBJ2-2; D call uncertain. Trimming left V 2 bases short and J 2 bases short, with 3 bases between. In germline, CDR1 is MGHRA, CDR2 YSYEKL. The CDR3 is 13 residues long. CDR3 protein: CASSQTNTGELFF. The CDR3 nucleotides read TGCGCCAGCAGCCAAACTAACACCGGGGAGCTGTTTTTT.

The chain combines TRBV6-1 with TRBJ1-1; D uncertain. With 7 bases removed from V and 1 base from J, the gap between germline ends came to 7 bases. The germline gives CDR1 MNHNS, CDR2 SASEGT. CDR3 length: 12 amino acids. The chain's CDR3 is CASTPGNTEAFF. The CDR3 DNA is TGTGCCAGCACCCCAGGGAACACTGAAGCTTTCTTT.

The table lists this clone with a few counts. The V gene is TRBV18, the J gene TRBJ2-2; D gene ambiguous. CDR3 length: 14 amino acids. V lost 2 bases and J lost 3, with 7 bases in between. The germline CDR1 and CDR2 sequences are KGHSH and LQKENI. The CDR3 here is CASSPFQDTGELFF. The CDR3 DNA reads as TGTGCCAGCTCACCATTCCAGGACACCGGGGAGCTGTTTTTT.

The chain couples TRBV19 to TRBJ2-3; TRBD2 might be the D (6 bases). The CDR3 is 12 amino acids. The ends were cut back, 1 base at V and 12 bases at J, with 11 bases in the middle. Germline V gene data show CDR1 as LNHDA and CDR2 as SQIVND (reference sequence). CDR3 coding DNA: TGTGCCAGTAGTATAGGGACTAACCAACAGTATTTT. This translates into CASSIGTNQQYF.

This chain joins TRBV7-9 and TRBJ2-1; 7 bases match TRBD2. The germline gives CDR1 SEHNR, CDR2 FQNEAQ (reference sequence). The V and J ends lost 5 bases and 7 bases, in that order; junction bases with no gene match: 11. The CDR3 totals 15 residues. This CDR3 reads CASSRAGESLNEQFF. For the CDR3, the DNA is TGTGCCAGCAGCCGGGCGGGAGAGTCATTGAATGAGCAGTTCTTC.

The rearrangement uses TRBV6-5 and TRBJ1-5; possibly TRBD1 for D (5 bases). The V end was cut by 5 bases, the J end by 1 base, with 12 bases between. Germline V gives CDR1 MNHEY, CDR2 SVGAGI. This CDR3 spans 15 amino acids. The CDR3 loop reads CASSRDFGSNQPQHF. The CDR3 nucleotides read TGTGCCAGCAGTCGGGACTTTGGGAGCAATCAGCCCCAGCATTTT.

This clone appeared a few times. This rearrangement joins TRBV18 to TRBJ1-3, with unresolved D. The CDR3 contains 15 residues. V lost 2 bases and J lost 0, with 8 bases in between. The germline V gene encodes CDR1 KGHSH and CDR2 LQKENI. CDR3 sequence: CASSPSTNSGNTIYF. The CDR3 DNA sequence: TGTGCCAGCTCACCATCGACAAACTCTGGAAACACCATATATTTT.

This clone was detected only a few times. The J gene is TRBJ2-7, the V gene TRBV15; 7 nucleotides line up with TRBD1. This CDR3 region has 17 residues. Germline loops: CDR1 LNHNV, CDR2 YYDKDF (reference sequence). V lost 0 bases and J lost 4; bases outside the gene matches: 12. The CDR3 is CATSRDTYPGQPYEQYF. For the CDR3, the DNA is TGTGCCACCAGCAGAGACACTTATCCGGGACAGCCTTACGAGCAGTACTTC.

The chain joins TRBV5-4 to TRBJ2-3; 11 nucleotides match TRBD2. Per germline, CDR1 SGHNT and CDR2 YYREEE (reference sequence). The length of the CDR3 is 15 residues. Trimming cost V 4 bases and J 5 bases; bases outside gene matches: 6. CDR3 DNA sequence: TGTGCCAGCAGCGTAGTAGCGGGGGGGCAAGATACGCAGTATTTT. This translates into CASSVVAGGQDTQYF. The full variable domain, its missing parts supplied by reference TRBV5-4 and TRBJ2-3, is ETGVTQSPTHLIKTRGQQVTLRCSSQSGHNTVSWYQQALGQGPQFIFQYYREEENGRGNFPPRFSGLQFPNYSSELNVNALELDDSALYLCASSVVAGGQDTQYFGPGTRLTVL.